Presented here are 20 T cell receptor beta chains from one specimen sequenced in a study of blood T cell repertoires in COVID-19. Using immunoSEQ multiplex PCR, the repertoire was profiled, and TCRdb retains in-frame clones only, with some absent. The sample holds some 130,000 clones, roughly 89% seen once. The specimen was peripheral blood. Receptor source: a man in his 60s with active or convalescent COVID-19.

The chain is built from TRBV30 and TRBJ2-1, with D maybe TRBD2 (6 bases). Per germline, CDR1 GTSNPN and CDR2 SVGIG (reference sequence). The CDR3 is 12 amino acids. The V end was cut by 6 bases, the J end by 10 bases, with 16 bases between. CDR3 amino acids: CACIEGGSEQFF. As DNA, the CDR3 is TGTGCCTGTATTGAGGGAGGATCCGAGCAGTTCTTC.

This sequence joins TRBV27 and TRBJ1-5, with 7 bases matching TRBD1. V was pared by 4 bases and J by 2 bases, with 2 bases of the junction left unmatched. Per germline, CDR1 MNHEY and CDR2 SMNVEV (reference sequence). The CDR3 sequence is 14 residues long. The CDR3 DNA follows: TGTGCCAGCAGTTCCAGGGGGGGCAATCAGCCCCAGCATTTT. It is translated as CASSSRGGNQPQHF.

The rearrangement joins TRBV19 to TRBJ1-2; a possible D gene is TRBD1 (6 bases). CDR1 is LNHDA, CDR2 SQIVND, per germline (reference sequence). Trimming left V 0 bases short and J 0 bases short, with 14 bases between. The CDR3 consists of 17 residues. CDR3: CASSIDPGQTSNYGYTF. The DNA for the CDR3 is TGTGCCAGTAGTATAGACCCCGGACAGACCTCTAACTATGGCTACACCTTC.

This CDR3 is CAIRGEGFYGYTF. The CDR3 bases are TGTGCCATCAGGGGGGAGGGGTTCTATGGCTACACCTTC. The chain has TRBV10-3 and TRBJ1-2, with a possible D match to TRBD1 (5 bases). Looked up from germline, CDR1 is ENHRY and CDR2 is SYGVKD. This CDR3 has 13 residues. V lost 6 bases, J lost 4 bases, and 12 bases lay in between.

The CDR3 loop reads CASKQGARAFF. CDR3 in DNA: TGTGCCAGTAAACAGGGTGCCCGAGCTTTCTTT. This rearrangement joins TRBV3-1 (or the pseudogene TRBV3-2) to TRBJ1-1, with a possible D match to TRBD1 (6 bases). Germline V gene data show CDR1 as LGHDT and CDR2 as YNNKEL (reference sequence). The CDR3 loop spans 11 amino acids. V lost 9 bases to trimming and J lost 10 bases, with 15 bases between them.

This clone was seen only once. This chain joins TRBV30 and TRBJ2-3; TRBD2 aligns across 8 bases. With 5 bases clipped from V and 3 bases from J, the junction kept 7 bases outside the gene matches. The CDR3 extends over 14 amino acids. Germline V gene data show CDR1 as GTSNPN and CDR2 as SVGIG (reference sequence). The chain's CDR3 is CAWGKGGRTDTQYF. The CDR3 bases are TGTGCCTGGGGGAAGGGCGGGAGGACAGATACGCAGTATTTT.

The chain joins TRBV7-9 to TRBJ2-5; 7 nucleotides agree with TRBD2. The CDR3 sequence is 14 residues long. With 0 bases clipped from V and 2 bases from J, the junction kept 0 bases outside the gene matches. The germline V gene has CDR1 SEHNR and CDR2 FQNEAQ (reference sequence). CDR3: CASSLAGGQETQYF. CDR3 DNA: TGTGCCAGCAGCTTAGCGGGAGGGCAAGAGACCCAGTACTTC.

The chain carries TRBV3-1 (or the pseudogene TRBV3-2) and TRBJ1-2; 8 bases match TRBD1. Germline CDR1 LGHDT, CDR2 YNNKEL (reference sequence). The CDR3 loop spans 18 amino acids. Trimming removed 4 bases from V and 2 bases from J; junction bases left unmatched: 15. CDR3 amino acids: CASSRSNRGDLHNYGYTF. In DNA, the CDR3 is TGTGCCAGCAGCCGGTCGAACAGGGGGGACTTACACAACTATGGCTACACCTTC.

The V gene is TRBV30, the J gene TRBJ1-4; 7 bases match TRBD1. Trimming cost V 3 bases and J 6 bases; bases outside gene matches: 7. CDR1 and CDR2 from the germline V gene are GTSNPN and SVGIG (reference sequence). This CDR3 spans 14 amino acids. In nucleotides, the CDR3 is TGTGCCTGGAGGATACAGGGGTCTTATGAAAAACTGTTTTTT. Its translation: CAWRIQGSYEKLFF.

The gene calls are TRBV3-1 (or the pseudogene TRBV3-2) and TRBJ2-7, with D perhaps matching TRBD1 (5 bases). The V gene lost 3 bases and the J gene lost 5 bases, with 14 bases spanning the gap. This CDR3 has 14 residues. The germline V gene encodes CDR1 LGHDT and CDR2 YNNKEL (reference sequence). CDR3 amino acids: CASSHGYRPHEQYF. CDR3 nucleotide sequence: TGTGCCAGCAGCCATGGGTACAGGCCACACGAGCAGTACTTC.

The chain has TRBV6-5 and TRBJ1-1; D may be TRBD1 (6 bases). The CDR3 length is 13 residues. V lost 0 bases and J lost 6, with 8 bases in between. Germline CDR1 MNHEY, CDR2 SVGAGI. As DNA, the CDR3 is TGTGCCAGCAGTTACTCGAGGACAGCTGAAGCTTTCTTT. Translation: CASSYSRTAEAFF.

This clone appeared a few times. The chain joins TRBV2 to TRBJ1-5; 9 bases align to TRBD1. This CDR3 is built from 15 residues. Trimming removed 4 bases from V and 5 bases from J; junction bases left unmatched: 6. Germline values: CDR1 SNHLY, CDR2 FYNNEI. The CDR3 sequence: CASSAPRTGDQPQHF. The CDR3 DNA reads TGTGCCAGCAGTGCCCCCAGGACAGGGGATCAGCCCCAGCATTTT.

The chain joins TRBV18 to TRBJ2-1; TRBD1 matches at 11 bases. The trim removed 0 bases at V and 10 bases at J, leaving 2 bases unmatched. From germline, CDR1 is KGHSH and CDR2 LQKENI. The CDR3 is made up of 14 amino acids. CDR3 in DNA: TGTGCCAGCTCACCACCCAGGACAGGGGGCGAGCAGTTCTTC. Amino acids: CASSPPRTGGEQFF.

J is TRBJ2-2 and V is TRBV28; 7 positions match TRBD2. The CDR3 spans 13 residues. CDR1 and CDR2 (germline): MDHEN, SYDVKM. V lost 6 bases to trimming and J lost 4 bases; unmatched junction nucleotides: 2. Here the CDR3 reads CASSGGGTGELFF. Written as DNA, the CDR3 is TGTGCCAGCAGCGGCGGGGGCACCGGGGAGCTGTTTTTT. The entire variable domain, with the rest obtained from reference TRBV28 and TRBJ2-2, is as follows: DVKVTQSSRYLVKRTGEKVFLECVQDMDHENMFWYRQDPGLGLRLIYFSYDVKMKEKGDIPEGYSVSREKKERFSLILESASTNQTSMYLCASSGGGTGELFFGEGSRLTVL.

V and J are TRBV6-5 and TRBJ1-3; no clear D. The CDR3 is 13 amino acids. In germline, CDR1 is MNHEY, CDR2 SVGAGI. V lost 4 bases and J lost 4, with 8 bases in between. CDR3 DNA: TGTGCCAGCAGTTCCCAGACAGGAAACACCATATATTTT. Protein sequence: CASSSQTGNTIYF.

CDR3 sequence reads: CASCPPEQETQYF. The DNA of the CDR3 is TGTGCCAGCTGTCCTCCCGAGCAAGAGACCCAGTACTTC. The chain has TRBV2 and TRBJ2-5; no definite D call. The CDR3 runs to 13 residues. The V and J ends lost 8 bases and 2 bases respectively, with 12 bases between them. Germline V lookup: CDR1 SNHLY, CDR2 FYNNEI.

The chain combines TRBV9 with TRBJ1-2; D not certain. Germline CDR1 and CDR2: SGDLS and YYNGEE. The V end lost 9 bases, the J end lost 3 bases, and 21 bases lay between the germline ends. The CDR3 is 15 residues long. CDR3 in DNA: TGTGCCAACCCCGCGGGAGGAGAGGAAGACTATGGCTACACCTTC. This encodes CANPAGGEEDYGYTF. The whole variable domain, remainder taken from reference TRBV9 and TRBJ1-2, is DSGVTQTPKHLITATGQRVTLRCSPRSGDLSVYWYQQSLDQGLQFLIQYYNGEERAKGNILERFSAQQFPDLHSELNLSSLELGDSALYFCANPAGGEEDYGYTFGSGTRLTVV.

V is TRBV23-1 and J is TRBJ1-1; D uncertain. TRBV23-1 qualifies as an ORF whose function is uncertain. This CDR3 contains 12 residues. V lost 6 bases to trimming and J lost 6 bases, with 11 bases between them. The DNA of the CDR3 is TGCGCCAGCAGCCATAGCTTCCCTGAAGCTTTCTTT. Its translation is CASSHSFPEAFF.

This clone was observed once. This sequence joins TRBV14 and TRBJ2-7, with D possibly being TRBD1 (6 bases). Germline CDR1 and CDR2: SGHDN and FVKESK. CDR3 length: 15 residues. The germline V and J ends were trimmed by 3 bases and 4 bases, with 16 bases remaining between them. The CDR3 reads CASSHRKGHGYEQYF. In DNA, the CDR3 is TGTGCCAGCAGCCATCGTAAGGGACACGGATACGAGCAGTACTTC. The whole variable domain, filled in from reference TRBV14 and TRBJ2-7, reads EAGVTQFPSHSVIEKGQTVTLRCDPISGHDNLYWYRRVMGKEIKFLLHFVKESKQDESGMPNNRFLAERTGGTYSTLKVQPAELEDSGVYFCASSHRKGHGYEQYFGPGTRLTVT.

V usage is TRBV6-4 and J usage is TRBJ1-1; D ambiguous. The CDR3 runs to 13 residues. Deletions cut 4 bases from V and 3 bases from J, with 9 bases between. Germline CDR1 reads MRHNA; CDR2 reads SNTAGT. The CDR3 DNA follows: TGTGCCAGCAGTGTCCAGGAAGACACTGAAGCTTTCTTT. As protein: CASSVQEDTEAFF.